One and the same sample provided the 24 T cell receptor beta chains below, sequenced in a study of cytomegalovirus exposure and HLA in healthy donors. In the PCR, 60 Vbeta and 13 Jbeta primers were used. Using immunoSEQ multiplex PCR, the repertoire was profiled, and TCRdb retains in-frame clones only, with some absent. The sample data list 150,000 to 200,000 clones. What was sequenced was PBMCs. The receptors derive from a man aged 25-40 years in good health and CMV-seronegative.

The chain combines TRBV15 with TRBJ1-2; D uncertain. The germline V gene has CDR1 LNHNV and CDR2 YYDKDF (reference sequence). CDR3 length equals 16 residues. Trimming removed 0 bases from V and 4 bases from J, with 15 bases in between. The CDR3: CATSRDQALLPYGYTF. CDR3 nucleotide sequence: TGTGCCACCAGCAGAGATCAGGCCCTTCTACCCTATGGCTACACCTTC.

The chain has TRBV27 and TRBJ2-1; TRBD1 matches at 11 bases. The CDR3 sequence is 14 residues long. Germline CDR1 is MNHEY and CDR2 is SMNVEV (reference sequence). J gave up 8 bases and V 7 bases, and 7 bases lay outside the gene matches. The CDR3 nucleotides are TGTGCCAGCATTAGGACAGGGGGCATAGATGAGCAGTTCTTC. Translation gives CASIRTGGIDEQFF.

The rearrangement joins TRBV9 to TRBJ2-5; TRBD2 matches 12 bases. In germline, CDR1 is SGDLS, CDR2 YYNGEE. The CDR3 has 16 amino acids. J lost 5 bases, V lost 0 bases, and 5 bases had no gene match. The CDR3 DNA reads TGTGCCAGCAGCGTAGCCCTAGCGGGGGGGCACGAGACCCAGTACTTC. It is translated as CASSVALAGGHETQYF.

The CDR3 sequence: CASGTKGSQYEQYF. CDR3 bases: TGTGCTAGTGGTACTAAAGGCTCCCAATACGAGCAGTACTTC. The chain joins TRBV12-5 to TRBJ2-7; D is unresolved. This CDR3 has 14 amino acids. Trimming took off 5 bases at V and 4 bases at J, with 15 bases between the two ends. Germline-derived CDR1 and CDR2 are LGHNT and FRNRAP.

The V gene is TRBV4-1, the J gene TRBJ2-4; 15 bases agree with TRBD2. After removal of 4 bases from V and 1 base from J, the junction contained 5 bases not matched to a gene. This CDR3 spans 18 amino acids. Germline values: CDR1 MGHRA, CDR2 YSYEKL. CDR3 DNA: TGCGCCAGCAGCCCCGGACTAGCGGGGGGGCGGGCCAAAAACATTCAGTACTTC. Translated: CASSPGLAGGRAKNIQYF.

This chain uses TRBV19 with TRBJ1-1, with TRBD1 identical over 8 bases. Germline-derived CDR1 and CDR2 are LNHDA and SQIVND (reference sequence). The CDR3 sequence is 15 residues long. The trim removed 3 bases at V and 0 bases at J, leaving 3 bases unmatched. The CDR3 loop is CASSITGGLNTEAFF. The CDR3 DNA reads TGTGCCAGTAGTATCACAGGGGGGCTGAACACTGAAGCTTTCTTT.

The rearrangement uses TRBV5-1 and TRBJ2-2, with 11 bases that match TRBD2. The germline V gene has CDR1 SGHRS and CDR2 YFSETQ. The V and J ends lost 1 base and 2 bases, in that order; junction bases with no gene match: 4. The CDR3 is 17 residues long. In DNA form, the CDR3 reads TGCGCCAGCAGCTTGCGACTAGCGGGGAAAAACACCGGGGAGCTGTTTTTT. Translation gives CASSLRLAGKNTGELFF.

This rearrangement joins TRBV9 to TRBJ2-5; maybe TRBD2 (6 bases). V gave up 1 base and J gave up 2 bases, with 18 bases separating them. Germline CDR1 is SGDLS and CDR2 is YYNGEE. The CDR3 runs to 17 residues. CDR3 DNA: TGTGCCAGCAGCGTATTCGGGGCAGGAGGGCAACAAGAGACCCAGTACTTC. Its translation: CASSVFGAGGQQETQYF.

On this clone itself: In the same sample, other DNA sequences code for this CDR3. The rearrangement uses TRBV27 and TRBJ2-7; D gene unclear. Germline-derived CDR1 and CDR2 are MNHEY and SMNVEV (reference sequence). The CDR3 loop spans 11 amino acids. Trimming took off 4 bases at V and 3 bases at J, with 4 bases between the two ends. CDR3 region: CASSSLYEQYF. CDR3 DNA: TGTGCCAGCAGTTCCCTCTACGAGCAGTACTTC.

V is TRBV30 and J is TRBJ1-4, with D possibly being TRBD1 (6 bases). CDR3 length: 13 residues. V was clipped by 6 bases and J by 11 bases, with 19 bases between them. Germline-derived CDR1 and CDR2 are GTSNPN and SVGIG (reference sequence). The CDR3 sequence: CACRGTERGKLFF. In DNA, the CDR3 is TGTGCCTGCCGTGGTACTGAGAGGGGGAAACTGTTTTTT.

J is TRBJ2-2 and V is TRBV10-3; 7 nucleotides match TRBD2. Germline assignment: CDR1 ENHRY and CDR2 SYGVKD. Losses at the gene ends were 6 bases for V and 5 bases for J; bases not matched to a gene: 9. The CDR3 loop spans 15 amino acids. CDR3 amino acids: CAISYGGRGTGELFF. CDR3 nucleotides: TGTGCCATCAGCTACGGCGGGAGAGGGACCGGGGAGCTGTTTTTT.

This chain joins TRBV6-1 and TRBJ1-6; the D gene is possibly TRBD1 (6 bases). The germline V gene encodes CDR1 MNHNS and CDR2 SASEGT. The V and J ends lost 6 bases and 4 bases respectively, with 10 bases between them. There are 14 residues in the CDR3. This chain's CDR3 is CASRGDTYNSPLHF. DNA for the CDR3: TGTGCCAGCAGGGGGGACACTTATAATTCACCCCTCCACTTT.

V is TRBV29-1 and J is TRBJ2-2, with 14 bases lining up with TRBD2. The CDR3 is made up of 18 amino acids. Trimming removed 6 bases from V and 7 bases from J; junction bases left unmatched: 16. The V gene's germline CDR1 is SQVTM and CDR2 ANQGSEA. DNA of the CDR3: TGCAGCGTAGGACAGGGATGGACTAGCGGGAGGACCAACGGGGAGCTGTTTTTT. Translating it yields CSVGQGWTSGRTNGELFF.

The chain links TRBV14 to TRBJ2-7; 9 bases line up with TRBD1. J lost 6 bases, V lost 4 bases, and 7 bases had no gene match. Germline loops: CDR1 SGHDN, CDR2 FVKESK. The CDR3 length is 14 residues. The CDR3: CASSPGTGFREQYF. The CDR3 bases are TGTGCCAGCAGCCCCGGGACAGGGTTCCGCGAGCAGTACTTC.

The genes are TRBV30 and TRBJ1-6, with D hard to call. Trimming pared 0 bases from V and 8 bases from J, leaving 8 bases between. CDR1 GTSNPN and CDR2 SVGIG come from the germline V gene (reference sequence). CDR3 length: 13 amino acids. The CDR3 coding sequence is TGTGCCTGGAGTGTACAGAGTTATTCACCCCTCCACTTT. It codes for CAWSVQSYSPLHF. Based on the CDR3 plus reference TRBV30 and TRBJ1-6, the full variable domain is SQTIHQWPATLVQPVGSPLSLECTVEGTSNPNLYWYRQAAGRGLQLLFYSVGIGQISSEVPQNLSASRPQDRQFILSSKKLLLSDSGFYLCAWSVQSYSPLHFGNGTRLTVT.

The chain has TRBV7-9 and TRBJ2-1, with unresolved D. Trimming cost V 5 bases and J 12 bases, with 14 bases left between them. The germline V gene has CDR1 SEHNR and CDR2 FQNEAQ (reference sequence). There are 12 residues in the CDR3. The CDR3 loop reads CASSREPTGQFF. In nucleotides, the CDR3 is TGTGCCAGCAGCAGAGAACCCACGGGGCAGTTCTTC.

In DNA form, the CDR3 reads TGTGCCAGCAGTTTCCCCCAGGGACAGCAAGAGACCCAGTACTTC. Protein sequence: CASSFPQGQQETQYF. The V and J genes are TRBV6-5 and TRBJ2-5; 7 nucleotides match TRBD1. The CDR3 contains 15 residues. From germline, CDR1 is MNHEY and CDR2 SVGAGI. After removal of 4 bases from V and 2 bases from J, the junction contained 7 bases not matched to a gene.

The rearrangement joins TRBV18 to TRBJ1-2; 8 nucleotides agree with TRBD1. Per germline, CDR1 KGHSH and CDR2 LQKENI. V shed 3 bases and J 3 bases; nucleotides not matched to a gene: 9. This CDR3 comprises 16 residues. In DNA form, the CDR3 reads TGTGCCAGCTCACCGCCCGGACAGGGAGGCGACTATGGCTACACCTTC. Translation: CASSPPGQGGDYGYTF.

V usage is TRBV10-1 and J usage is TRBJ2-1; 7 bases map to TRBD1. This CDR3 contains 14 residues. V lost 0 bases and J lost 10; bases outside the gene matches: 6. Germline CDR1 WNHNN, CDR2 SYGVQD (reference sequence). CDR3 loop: CASSESEGGNEQFF. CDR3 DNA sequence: TGCGCCAGCAGTGAGTCGGAAGGGGGCAACGAGCAGTTCTTC.

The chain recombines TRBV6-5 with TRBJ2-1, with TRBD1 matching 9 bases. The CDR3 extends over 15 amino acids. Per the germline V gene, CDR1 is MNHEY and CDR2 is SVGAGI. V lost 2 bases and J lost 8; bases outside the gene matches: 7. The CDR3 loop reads CASSYGTGLPDEQFF. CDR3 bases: TGTGCCAGCAGTTACGGGACAGGGTTACCTGATGAGCAGTTCTTC.

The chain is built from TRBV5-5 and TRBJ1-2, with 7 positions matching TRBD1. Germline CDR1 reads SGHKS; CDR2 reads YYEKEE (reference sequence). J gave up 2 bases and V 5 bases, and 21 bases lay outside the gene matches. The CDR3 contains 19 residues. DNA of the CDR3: TGTGCCAGCAGTTATCTTGGCCCGGGACAGCTGGCCGTCAACTATGGCTACACCTTC. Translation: CASSYLGPGQLAVNYGYTF.

The CDR3 DNA reads as TGTGCCAGCAGTGTGCGACAGACCTACTCCTACGAGCAGTACTTC. Translation: CASSVRQTYSYEQYF. The chain uses TRBV2 and TRBJ2-7; perhaps TRBD1 as D (5 bases). The CDR3 contains 15 residues. V lost 4 bases and J lost 0, with 13 bases in between. Germline loops: CDR1 SNHLY, CDR2 FYNNEI.

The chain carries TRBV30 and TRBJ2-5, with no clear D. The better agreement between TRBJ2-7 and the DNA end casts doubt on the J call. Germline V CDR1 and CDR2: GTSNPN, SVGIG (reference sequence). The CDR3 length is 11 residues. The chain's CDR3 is CAWSYSLEQYF. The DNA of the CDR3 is TGTGCCTGGAGTTACAGCCTCGAGCAGTACTTC.

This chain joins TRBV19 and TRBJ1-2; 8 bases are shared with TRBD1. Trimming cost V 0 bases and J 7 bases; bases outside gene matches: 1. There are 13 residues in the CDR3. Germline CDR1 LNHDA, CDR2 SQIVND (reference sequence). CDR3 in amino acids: CASSIDRGLGYTF. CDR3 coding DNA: TGTGCCAGTAGTATAGACAGGGGGCTTGGCTACACCTTC.